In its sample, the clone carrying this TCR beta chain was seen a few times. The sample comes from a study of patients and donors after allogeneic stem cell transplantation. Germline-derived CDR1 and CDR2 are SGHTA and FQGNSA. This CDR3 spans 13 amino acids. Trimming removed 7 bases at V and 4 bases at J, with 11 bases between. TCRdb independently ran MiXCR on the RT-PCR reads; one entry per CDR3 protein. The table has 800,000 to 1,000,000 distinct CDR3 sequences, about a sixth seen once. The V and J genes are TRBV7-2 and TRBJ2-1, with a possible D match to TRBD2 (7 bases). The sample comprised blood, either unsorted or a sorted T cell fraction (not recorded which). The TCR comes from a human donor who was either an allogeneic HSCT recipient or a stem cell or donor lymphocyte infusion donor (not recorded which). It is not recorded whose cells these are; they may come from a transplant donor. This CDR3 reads CASTAGQYNEQFF. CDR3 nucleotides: TGTGCCAGCACAGCGGGACAATACAATGAGCAGTTCTTC.